This T cell receptor beta chain is drawn from a study of OX40 agonist ivuxolimab in advanced cancers. Whole-study context: Patients received ivuxolimab, an intravenous treatment, every 2 weeks at 0.01 to 10 mg/kg. The study, taken as a whole, reports: Expanded clones were, on average, more numerous in CD8+ T cells than in CD4+.

Generated by immunoSEQ multiplex PCR, the TCRdb table keeps only in-frame clones and is missing some. The table has about 84,000 clones, around 85% seen once; the top ten hold roughly 0.22%. With regard to this clone: Its antigen is unknown.

Germline CDR1 is SEHNR and CDR2 is FQNEAQ (reference sequence). V was pared by 1 base and J by 6 bases, with 11 bases between. CDR3 size: 14 residues. The sample consisted of CD4+ or CD8+ T cells sorted from blood, taken in a trial of the OX40 agonist ivuxolimab. V gene TRBV7-9 combines with J gene TRBJ2-3; D may be TRBD1 (5 bases). This clonotype was obtained from an adult with an advanced solid tumor such as melanoma, head and neck, liver or kidney cancer. The CDR3 sequence: CASSLGAAGDTQYF. The CDR3 DNA reads as TGTGCCAGCAGCTTAGGGGCAGCAGGGGATACGCAGTATTTT.